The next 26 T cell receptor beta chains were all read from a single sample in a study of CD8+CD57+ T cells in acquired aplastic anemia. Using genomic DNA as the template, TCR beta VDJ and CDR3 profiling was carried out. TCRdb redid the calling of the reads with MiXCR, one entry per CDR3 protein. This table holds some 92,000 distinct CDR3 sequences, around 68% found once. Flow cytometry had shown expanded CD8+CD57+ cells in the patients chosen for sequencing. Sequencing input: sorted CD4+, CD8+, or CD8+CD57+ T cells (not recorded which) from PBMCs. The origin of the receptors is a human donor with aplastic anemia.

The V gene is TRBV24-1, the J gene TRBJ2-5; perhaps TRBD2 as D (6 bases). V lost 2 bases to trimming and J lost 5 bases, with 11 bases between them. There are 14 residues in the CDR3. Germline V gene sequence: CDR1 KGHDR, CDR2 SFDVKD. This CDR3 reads CATSDSRRGETQYF. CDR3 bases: TGTGCCACCAGTGATTCCCGACGGGGGGAGACCCAGTACTTC.

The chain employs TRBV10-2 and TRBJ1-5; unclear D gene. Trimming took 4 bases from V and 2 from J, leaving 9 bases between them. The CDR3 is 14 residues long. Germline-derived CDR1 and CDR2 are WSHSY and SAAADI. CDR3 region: CASSGSGGNQPQHF. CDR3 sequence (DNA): TGCGCCAGCAGTGGCTCAGGAGGCAATCAGCCCCAGCATTTT.

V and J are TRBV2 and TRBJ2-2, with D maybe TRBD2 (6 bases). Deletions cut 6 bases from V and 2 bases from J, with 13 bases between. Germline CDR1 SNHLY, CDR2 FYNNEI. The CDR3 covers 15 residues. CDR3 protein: CASRETSSNTGELFF. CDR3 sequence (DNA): TGTGCCAGCAGGGAGACTAGTTCAAACACCGGGGAGCTGTTTTTT.

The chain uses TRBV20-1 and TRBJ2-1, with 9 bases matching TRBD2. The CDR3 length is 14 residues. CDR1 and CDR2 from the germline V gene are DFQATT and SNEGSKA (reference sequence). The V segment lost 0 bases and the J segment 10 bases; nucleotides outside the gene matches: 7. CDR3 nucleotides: TGCAGTGCTAGAGATGCAGGGAGCGGGGGGGAGCAGTTCTTC. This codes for CSARDAGSGGEQFF.

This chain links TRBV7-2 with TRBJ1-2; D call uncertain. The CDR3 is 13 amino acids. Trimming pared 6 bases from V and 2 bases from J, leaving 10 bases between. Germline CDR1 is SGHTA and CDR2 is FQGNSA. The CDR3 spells CASRTSANYGYTF. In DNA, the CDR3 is TGTGCCAGCAGGACCTCCGCGAACTATGGCTACACCTTC.

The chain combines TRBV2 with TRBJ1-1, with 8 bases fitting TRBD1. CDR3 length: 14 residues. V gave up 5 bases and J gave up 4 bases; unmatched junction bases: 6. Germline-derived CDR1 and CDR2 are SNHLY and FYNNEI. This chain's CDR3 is CASSYTGGGTEAFF. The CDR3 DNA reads TGTGCCAGCAGTTATACAGGGGGTGGCACTGAAGCTTTCTTT. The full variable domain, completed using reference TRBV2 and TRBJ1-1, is EPEVTQTPSHQVTQMGQEVILRCVPISNHLYFYWYRQILGQKVEFLVSFYNNEISEKSEIFDDQFSVERPDGSNFTLKIRSTKLEDSAMYFCASSYTGGGTEAFFGQGTRLTVV.

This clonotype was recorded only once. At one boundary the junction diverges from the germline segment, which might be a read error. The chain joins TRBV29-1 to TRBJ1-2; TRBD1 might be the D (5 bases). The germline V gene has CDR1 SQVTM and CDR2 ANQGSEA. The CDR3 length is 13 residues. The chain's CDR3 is CGVVKRGSHGYTF. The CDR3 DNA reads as TGCGGCGTTGTAAAGCGGGGGAGCCATGGCTACACCTTC. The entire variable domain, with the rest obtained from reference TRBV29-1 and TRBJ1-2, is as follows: SAVISQKPSRDICQRGTSLTIQCQVDSQVTMMFWYRQQPGQSLTLIATANQGSEATYESGFVIDKFPISRPNLTFSTLTVSNMSPEDSSIYLCGVVKRGSHGYTFGSGTRLTVV.

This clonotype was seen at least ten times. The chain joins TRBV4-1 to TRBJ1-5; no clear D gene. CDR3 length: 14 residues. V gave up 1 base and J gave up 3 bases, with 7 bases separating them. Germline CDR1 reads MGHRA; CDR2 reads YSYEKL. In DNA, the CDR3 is TGCGCCAGCAGCCAAGTACGTCACAATCAGCCCCAGCATTTT. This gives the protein CASSQVRHNQPQHF.

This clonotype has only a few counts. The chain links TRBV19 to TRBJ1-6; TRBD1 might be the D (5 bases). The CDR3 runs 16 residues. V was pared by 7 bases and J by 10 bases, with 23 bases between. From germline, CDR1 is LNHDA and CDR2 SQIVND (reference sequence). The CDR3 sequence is CASTTLGGGLGSPLHF. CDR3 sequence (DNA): TGTGCCAGTACCACGTTAGGCGGGGGACTAGGCTCACCCCTCCACTTT.

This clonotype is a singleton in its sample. The DNA for the CDR3 is TGTGCCAGCAGCTACGTAGTAGGGCTTACCTCACCCCTCCACTTT. It codes for CASSYVVGLTSPLHF. The chain combines TRBV7-2 with TRBJ1-6; D gene uncertain. Trimming took off 4 bases at V and 10 bases at J, with 17 bases between the two ends. CDR1 and CDR2 (germline): SGHTA, FQGNSA. The CDR3 has 15 residues. Full variable domain (missing parts from reference TRBV7-2 and TRBJ1-6): GAGVSQSPSNKVTEKGKDVELRCDPISGHTALYWYRQSLGQGLEFLIYFQGNSAPDKSGLPSDRFSAERTGGSVSTLTIQRTQQEDSAVYLCASSYVVGLTSPLHFGNGTRLTVT.

CDR3 nucleotide sequence: TGCAGCGCAAAACAAGACAGGGCTGGAAACACCATATATTTT. Its protein is CSAKQDRAGNTIYF. J is TRBJ1-3 and V is TRBV29-1; 7 nucleotides line up with TRBD1. Per germline, CDR1 SQVTM and CDR2 ANQGSEA. After removal of 7 bases from V and 2 bases from J, the junction contained 8 bases not matched to a gene. The CDR3 is 14 amino acids. The whole variable domain, filled in from reference TRBV29-1 and TRBJ1-3, reads SAVISQKPSRDICQRGTSLTIQCQVDSQVTMMFWYRQQPGQSLTLIATANQGSEATYESGFVIDKFPISRPNLTFSTLTVSNMSPEDSSIYLCSAKQDRAGNTIYFGEGSWLTVV.

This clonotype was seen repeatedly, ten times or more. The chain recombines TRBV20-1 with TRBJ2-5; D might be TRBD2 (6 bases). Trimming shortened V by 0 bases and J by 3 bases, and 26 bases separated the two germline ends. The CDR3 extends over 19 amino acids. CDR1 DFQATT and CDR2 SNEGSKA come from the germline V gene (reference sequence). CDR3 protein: CSARDPELASAREKETQYF. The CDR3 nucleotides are TGCAGTGCTAGAGATCCTGAACTAGCCTCAGCTCGGGAAAAAGAGACCCAGTACTTC.

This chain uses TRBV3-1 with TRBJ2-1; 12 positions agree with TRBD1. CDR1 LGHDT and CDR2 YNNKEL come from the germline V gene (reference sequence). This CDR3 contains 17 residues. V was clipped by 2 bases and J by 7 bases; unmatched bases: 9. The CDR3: CASSQSDGTGGRNEQFF. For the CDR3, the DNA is TGTGCCAGCAGCCAATCAGATGGGACAGGGGGCCGGAATGAGCAGTTCTTC.

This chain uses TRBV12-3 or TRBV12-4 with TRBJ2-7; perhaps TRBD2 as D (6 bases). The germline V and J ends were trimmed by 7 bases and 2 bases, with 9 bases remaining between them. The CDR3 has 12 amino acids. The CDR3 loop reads CASTSVTYEQYF. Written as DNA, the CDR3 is TGTGCCAGCACTAGCGTCACCTACGAGCAGTACTTC.

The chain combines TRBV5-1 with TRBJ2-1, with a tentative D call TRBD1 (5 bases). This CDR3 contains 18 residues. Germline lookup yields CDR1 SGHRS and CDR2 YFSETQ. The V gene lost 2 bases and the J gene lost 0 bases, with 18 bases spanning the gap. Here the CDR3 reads CASSFVAWTLSSYNEQFF. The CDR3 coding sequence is TGCGCCAGCAGCTTTGTTGCATGGACACTTAGCTCCTACAATGAGCAGTTCTTC. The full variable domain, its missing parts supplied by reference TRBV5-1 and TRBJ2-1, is KAGVTQTPRYLIKTRGQQVTLSCSPISGHRSVSWYQQTPGQGLQFLFEYFSETQRNKGNFPGRFSGRQFSNSRSEMNVSTLELGDSALYLCASSFVAWTLSSYNEQFFGPGTRLTVL.

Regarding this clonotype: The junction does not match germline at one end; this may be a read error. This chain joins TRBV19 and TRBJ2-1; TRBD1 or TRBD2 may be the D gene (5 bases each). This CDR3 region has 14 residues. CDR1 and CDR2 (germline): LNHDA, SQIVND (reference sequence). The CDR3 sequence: CASSPGTRYNEQSF. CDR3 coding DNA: TGTGCCAGTAGTCCTGGGACCCGATACAATGAGCAGTCCTTC.

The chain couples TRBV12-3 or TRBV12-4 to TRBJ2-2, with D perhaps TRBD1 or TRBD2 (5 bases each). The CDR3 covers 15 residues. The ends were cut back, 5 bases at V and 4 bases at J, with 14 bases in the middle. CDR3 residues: CASSQLGQRTGELFF. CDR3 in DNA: TGTGCCAGCAGTCAACTAGGACAACGCACCGGGGAGCTGTTTTTT.

In DNA form, the CDR3 reads TGTGCCATCAGTGCCGGGACAGGGACTCTCTATGGCTACACCTTC. Translated, it gives CAISAGTGTLYGYTF. The rearrangement links TRBV10-3 to TRBJ1-2; 9 bases map to TRBD1. This CDR3 region has 15 residues. Germline-derived CDR1 and CDR2 are ENHRY and SYGVKD. V gave up 4 bases and J gave up 4 bases; unmatched junction bases: 7.

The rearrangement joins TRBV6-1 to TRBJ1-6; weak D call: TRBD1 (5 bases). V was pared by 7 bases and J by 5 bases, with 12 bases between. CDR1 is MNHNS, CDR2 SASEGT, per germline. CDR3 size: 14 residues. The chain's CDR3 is CASTLTQDNSPLHF. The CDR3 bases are TGTGCCAGCACCCTGACACAGGATAATTCACCCCTCCACTTT.

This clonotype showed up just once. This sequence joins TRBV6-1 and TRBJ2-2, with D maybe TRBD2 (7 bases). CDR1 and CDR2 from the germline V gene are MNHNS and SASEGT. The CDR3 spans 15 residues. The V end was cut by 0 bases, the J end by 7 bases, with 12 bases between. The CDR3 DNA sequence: TGTGCCAGCAGTGAAGCAGAGGGGGGGGTCGGGGAGCTGTTTTTT. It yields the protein CASSEAEGGVGELFF.

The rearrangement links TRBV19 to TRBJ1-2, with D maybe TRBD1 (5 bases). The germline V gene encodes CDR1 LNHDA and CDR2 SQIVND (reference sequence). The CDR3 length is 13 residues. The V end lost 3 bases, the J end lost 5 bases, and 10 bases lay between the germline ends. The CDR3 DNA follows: TGTGCCAGTAGTATCGGGGGAAAATATGGCTACACCTTC. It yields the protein CASSIGGKYGYTF.

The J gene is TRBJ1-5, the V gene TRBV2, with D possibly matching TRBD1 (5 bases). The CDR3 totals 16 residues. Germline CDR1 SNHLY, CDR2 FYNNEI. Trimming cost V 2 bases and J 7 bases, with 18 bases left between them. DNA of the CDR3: TGTGCCAGCAGTGAATCGGTGGGCGCGGGGGGACAGCCCCAGCATTTT. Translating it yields CASSESVGAGGQPQHF.

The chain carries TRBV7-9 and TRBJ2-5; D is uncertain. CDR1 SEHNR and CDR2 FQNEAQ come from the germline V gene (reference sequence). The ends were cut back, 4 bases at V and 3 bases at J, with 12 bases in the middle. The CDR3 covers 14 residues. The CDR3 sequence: CASSSWMGKETQYF. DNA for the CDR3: TGTGCCAGCAGCTCCTGGATGGGGAAAGAGACCCAGTACTTC.

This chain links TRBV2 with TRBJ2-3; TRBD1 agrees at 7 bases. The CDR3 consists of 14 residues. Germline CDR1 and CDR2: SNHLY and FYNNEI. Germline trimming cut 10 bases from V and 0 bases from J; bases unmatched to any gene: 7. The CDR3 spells CATTGTASTDTQYF. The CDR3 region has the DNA TGTGCCACCACGGGGACAGCTAGCACAGATACGCAGTATTTT.

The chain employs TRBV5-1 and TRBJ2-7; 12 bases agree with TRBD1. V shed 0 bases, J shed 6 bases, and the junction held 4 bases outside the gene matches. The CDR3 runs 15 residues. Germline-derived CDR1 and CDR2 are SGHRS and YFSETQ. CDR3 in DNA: TGCGCCAGCAGCTTGGAGGGACAGGGGGCCTCCGAGCAGTACTTC. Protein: CASSLEGQGASEQYF. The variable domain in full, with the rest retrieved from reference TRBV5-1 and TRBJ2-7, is KAGVTQTPRYLIKTRGQQVTLSCSPISGHRSVSWYQQTPGQGLQFLFEYFSETQRNKGNFPGRFSGRQFSNSRSEMNVSTLELGDSALYLCASSLEGQGASEQYFGPGTRLTVT.

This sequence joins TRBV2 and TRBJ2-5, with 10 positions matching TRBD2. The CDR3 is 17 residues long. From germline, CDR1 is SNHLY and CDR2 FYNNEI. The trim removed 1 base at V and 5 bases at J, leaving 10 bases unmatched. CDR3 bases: TGTGCCAGCAGTGAAGGTGCATTAGCGGGAGGAAGCGAGACCCAGTACTTC. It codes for CASSEGALAGGSETQYF.